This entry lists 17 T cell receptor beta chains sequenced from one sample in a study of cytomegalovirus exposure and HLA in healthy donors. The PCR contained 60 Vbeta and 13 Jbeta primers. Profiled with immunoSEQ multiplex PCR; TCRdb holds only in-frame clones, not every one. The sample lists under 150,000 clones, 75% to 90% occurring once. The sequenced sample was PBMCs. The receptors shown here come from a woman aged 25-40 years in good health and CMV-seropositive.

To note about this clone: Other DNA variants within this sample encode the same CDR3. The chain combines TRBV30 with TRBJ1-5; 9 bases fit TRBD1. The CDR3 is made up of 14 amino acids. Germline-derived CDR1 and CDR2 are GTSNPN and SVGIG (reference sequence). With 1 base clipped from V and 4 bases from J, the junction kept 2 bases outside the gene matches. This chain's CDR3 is CAWSAGTGNQPQHF. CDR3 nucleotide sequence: TGTGCCTGGAGTGCTGGGACAGGGAATCAGCCCCAGCATTTT.

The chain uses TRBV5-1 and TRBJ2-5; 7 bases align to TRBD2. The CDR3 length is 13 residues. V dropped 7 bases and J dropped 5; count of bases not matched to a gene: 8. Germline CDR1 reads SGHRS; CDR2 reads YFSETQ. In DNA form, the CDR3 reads TGCGCCAGCGCTAGCGGCCTGGGGGAGACCCAGTACTTC. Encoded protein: CASASGLGETQYF.

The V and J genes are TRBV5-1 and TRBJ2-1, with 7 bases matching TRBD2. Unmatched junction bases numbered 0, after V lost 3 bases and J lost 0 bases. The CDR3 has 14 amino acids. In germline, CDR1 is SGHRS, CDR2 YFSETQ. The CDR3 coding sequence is TGCGCCAGCAGCTCGGGAGGCTCCTACAATGAGCAGTTCTTC. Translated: CASSSGGSYNEQFF. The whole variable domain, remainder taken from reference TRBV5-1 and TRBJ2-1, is KAGVTQTPRYLIKTRGQQVTLSCSPISGHRSVSWYQQTPGQGLQFLFEYFSETQRNKGNFPGRFSGRQFSNSRSEMNVSTLELGDSALYLCASSSGGSYNEQFFGPGTRLTVL.

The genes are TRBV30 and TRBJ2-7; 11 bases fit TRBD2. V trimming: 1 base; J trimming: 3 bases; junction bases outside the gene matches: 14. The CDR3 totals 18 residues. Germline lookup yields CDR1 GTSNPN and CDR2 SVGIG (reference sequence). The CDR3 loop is CAWSGLAGNRAGYYEQYF. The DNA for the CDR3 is TGTGCCTGGAGTGGACTAGCGGGGAACCGGGCGGGCTACTACGAGCAGTACTTC.

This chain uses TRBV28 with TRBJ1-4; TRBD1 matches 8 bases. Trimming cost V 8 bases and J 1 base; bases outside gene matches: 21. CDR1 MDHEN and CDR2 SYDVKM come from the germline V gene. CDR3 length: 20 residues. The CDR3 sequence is CASSPPPGQARLGTNEKLFF. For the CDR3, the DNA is TGTGCCAGCTCTCCACCACCGGGACAGGCTCGTCTTGGAACTAATGAAAAACTGTTTTTT.

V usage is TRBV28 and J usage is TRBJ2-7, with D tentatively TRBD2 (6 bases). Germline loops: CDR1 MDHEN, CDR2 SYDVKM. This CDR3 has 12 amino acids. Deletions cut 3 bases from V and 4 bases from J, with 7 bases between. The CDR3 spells CASSFRGYEQYF. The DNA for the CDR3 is TGTGCCAGCAGTTTCCGGGGGTACGAGCAGTACTTC.

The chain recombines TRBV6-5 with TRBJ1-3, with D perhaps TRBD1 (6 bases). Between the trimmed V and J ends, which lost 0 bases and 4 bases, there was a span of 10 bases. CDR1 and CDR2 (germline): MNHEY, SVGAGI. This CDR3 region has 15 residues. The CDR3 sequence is CASSYSGGAGNTIYF. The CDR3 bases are TGTGCCAGCAGTTACTCGGGGGGGGCGGGAAACACCATATATTTT.

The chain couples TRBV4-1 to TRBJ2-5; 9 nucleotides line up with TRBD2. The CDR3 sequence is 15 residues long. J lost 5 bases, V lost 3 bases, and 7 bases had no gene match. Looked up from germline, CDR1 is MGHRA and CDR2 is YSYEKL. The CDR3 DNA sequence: TGCGCCAGCAGCCAGATAGCGGGAGTTGTGGAGACCCAGTACTTC. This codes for CASSQIAGVVETQYF.

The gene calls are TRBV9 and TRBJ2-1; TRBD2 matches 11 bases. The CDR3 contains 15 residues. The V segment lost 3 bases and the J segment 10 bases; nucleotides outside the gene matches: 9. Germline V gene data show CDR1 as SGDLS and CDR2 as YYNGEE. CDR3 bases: TGTGCCAGCAGCGCCCTAGCGGGGGGTGAGGGAGAGCAGTTCTTC. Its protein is CASSALAGGEGEQFF.

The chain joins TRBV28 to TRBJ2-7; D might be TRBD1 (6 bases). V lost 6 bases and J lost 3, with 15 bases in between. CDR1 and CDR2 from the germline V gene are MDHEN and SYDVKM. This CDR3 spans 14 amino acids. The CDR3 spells CASSLAEGGYEQYF. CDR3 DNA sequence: TGTGCCAGCAGCCTCGCCGAAGGGGGCTACGAGCAGTACTTC. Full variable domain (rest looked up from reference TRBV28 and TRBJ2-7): DVKVTQSSRYLVKRTGEKVFLECVQDMDHENMFWYRQDPGLGLRLIYFSYDVKMKEKGDIPEGYSVSREKKERFSLILESASTNQTSMYLCASSLAEGGYEQYFGPGTRLTVT.

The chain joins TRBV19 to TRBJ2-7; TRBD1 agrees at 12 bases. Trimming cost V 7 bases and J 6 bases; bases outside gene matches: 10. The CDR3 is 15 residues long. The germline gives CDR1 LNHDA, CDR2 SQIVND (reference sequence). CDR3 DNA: TGTGCCAGTAACCCGGACGGGACAGGGGGCCGCGAGCAGTACTTC. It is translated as CASNPDGTGGREQYF.

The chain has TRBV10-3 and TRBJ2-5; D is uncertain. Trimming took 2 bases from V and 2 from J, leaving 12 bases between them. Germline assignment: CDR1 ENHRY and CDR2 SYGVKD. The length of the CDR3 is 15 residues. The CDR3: CAISENQALQETQYF. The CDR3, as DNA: TGTGCCATCAGTGAGAATCAAGCACTGCAAGAGACCCAGTACTTC.

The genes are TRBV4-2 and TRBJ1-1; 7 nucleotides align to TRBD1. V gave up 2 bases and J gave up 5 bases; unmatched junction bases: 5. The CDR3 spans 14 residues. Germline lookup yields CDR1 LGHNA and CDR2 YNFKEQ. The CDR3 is CASSQTGDSTEAFF. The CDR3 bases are TGTGCCAGCAGCCAAACAGGGGACTCGACTGAAGCTTTCTTT.

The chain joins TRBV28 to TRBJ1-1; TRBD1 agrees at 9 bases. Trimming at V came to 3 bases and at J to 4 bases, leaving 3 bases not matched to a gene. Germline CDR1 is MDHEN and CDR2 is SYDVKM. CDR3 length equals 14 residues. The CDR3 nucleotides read TGTGCCAGCAGTTTGACAGGGGGAGGCACTGAAGCTTTCTTT. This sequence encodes CASSLTGGGTEAFF.

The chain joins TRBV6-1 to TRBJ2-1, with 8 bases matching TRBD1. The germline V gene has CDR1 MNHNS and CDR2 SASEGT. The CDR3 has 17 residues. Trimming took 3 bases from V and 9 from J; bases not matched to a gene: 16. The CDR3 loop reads CASSDRSRQGARGEQFF. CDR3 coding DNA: TGTGCCAGCAGTGACCGCTCCCGGCAGGGGGCGCGCGGTGAGCAGTTCTTC.

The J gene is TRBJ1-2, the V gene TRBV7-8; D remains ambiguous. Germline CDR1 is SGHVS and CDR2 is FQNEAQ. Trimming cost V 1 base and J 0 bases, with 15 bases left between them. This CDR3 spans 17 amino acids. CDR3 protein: CASSLVPGTVANYGYTF. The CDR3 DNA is TGTGCCAGCAGCTTAGTGCCGGGAACTGTAGCTAACTATGGCTACACCTTC.

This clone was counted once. The CDR3: CASSSLGQGDDQPQHF. DNA of the CDR3: TGTGCCAGCAGTTCTCTCGGACAGGGAGATGATCAGCCCCAGCATTTT. The rearrangement uses TRBV28 and TRBJ1-5; 8 bases align to TRBD1. V lost 4 bases and J lost 5; bases outside the gene matches: 10. There are 16 residues in the CDR3. Germline V CDR1 and CDR2: MDHEN, SYDVKM. Full variable domain (missing parts from reference TRBV28 and TRBJ1-5): DVKVTQSSRYLVKRTGEKVFLECVQDMDHENMFWYRQDPGLGLRLIYFSYDVKMKEKGDIPEGYSVSREKKERFSLILESASTNQTSMYLCASSSLGQGDDQPQHFGDGTRLSIL.